These 25 T cell receptor beta chains came from one sample sequenced in a study of CD8 T cells in ankylosing spondylitis. Study-wide results and limits: Ankylosing spondylitis blood seemed to carry a telltale TCR beta motif made of seven or eight highly homologous variants.

For these receptors, no antigen is known. TCRdb processed the 5' RACE reads anew with MiXCR; each CDR3 protein has one entry. The profile shows around 490,000 distinct CDR3 sequences, roughly 5% of them singletons. Material for sequencing was blood, either unsorted or a sorted T cell fraction (not recorded which). These receptors originate from a male donor with ankylosing spondylitis.

This clonotype showed up many times. The rearrangement uses TRBV6-1 and TRBJ1-1; 8 nucleotides agree with TRBD1. Germline CDR1 is MNHNS and CDR2 is SASEGT. The CDR3 has 13 amino acids. Trimming removed 6 bases from V and 3 bases from J; junction bases left unmatched: 3. The CDR3 sequence is CASRRQGYTEAFF. The CDR3 DNA is TGTGCCAGCAGGAGACAGGGGTACACTGAAGCTTTCTTT.

Ten or more counts support this clonotype. DNA of the CDR3: TGTGCCAGCAGCTTAACGACAGGCTGGGGGAGGACTGAAGCTTTCTTT. Its translation is CASSLTTGWGRTEAFF. The genes are TRBV7-2 and TRBJ1-1, with D perhaps TRBD1 (6 bases). CDR3 length: 16 amino acids. Trimming took 2 bases from V and 5 from J, leaving 18 bases between them. Germline V gene lookup returns CDR1 SGHTA and CDR2 FQGNSA.

This clonotype showed up many times. This chain uses TRBV3-1 with TRBJ2-3; D gene unclear. V was cut by 2 bases and J by 11 bases, with 14 bases left in between. The CDR3 length is 13 residues. Germline V gene data show CDR1 as LGHDT and CDR2 as YNNKEL (reference sequence). CDR3 region: CASSQNVLGMQYF. The CDR3 region has the DNA TGTGCCAGCAGCCAAAATGTTCTAGGGATGCAGTATTTT.

This clonotype showed up many times. The J gene is TRBJ1-1, the V gene TRBV9; 8 bases line up with TRBD1. The V segment lost 2 bases and the J segment 0 bases; nucleotides outside the gene matches: 3. From germline, CDR1 is SGDLS and CDR2 YYNGEE. CDR3 length equals 15 residues. The CDR3 protein is CASSVTTGVNTEAFF. The CDR3 DNA reads TGTGCCAGCAGCGTGACGACAGGGGTGAACACTGAAGCTTTCTTT.

The chain recombines TRBV5-8 with TRBJ2-2; no reliable D call. Germline loops: CDR1 SGHTS, CDR2 YDEGEE. The CDR3 runs 15 residues. The V end lost 4 bases, the J end lost 3 bases, and 13 bases lay between the germline ends. This CDR3 reads CASSPRRSYTGELFF. DNA for the CDR3: TGTGCCAGCAGCCCCAGGCGCTCCTACACCGGGGAGCTGTTTTTT.

This clonotype occurred many times. The V and J genes are TRBV5-1 and TRBJ2-7, with D tentatively TRBD2 (6 bases). Trimming shortened V by 4 bases and J by 1 base, and 12 bases separated the two germline ends. The CDR3 has 14 amino acids. Per the germline V gene, CDR1 is SGHRS and CDR2 is YFSETQ. The CDR3 nucleotides are TGCGCCAGCAGCCCACTAGCAACTTCCTACGAGCAGTACTTC. Translated: CASSPLATSYEQYF.

This clonotype was seen many times. The CDR3 DNA reads as TGTGCCACCAGTGATTTGCGCTCGCACGGGGCCACCGGGGAGCTGTTTTTT. Protein sequence: CATSDLRSHGATGELFF. This chain connects TRBV24-1 to TRBJ2-2; D could derive from TRBD1 or TRBD2 (5 bases each). This CDR3 spans 17 amino acids. V was clipped by 0 bases and J by 4 bases, with 14 bases between them. Germline CDR1 KGHDR, CDR2 SFDVKD.

This clonotype was counted at least ten times. The gene calls are TRBV20-1 and TRBJ2-7; 9 bases are shared with TRBD2. The CDR3 is 15 residues long. V was clipped by 4 bases and J by 4 bases; unmatched bases: 11. Germline CDR1 is DFQATT and CDR2 is SNEGSKA (reference sequence). CDR3 protein: CSAISLAGVGYEQYF. In DNA form, the CDR3 reads TGCAGTGCTATATCTTTAGCGGGAGTAGGGTACGAGCAGTACTTC.

There are a few counts of this clonotype. The chain links TRBV5-1 to TRBJ2-3; 14 bases fit TRBD2. Germline V lookup: CDR1 SGHRS, CDR2 YFSETQ. The CDR3 covers 17 residues. V was clipped by 0 bases and J by 3 bases; unmatched bases: 3. CDR3 in amino acids: CASSLAGLAGGTDTQYF. In DNA, the CDR3 is TGCGCCAGCAGCTTGGCTGGACTAGCGGGAGGTACAGATACGCAGTATTTT.

This clonotype occurred a few times. V usage is TRBV7-9 and J usage is TRBJ1-1; D gene ambiguous. The CDR3 is 14 residues long. Deletions cut 1 base from V and 5 bases from J, with 11 bases between. Germline loops: CDR1 SEHNR, CDR2 FQNEAQ (reference sequence). The CDR3 is CASSLGPFRTEAFF. CDR3 sequence (DNA): TGTGCCAGCAGCTTAGGCCCTTTCCGGACTGAAGCTTTCTTT.

This clonotype was detected ten times or more. The CDR3 is CSVETLTQGTYEQYF. For the CDR3, the DNA is TGCAGCGTAGAGACCCTTACCCAAGGGACCTACGAGCAGTACTTC. J is TRBJ2-7 and V is TRBV29-1; no reliable D call. Trimming left V 6 bases short and J 2 bases short, with 20 bases between. This CDR3 spans 15 amino acids. CDR1 and CDR2 from the germline V gene are SQVTM and ANQGSEA.

This clonotype was observed many times. The CDR3 here is CASGRANTEAFF. Here the CDR3 DNA reads TGTGCCAGCGGCAGGGCAAACACTGAAGCTTTCTTT. The chain has TRBV7-9 and TRBJ1-1, with D possibly matching TRBD1 (5 bases). The CDR3 contains 12 residues. V gave up 8 bases and J gave up 2 bases, with 9 bases separating them. Germline lookup yields CDR1 SEHNR and CDR2 FQNEAQ (reference sequence).

In this sample, this clonotype turned up many times. The chain has TRBV12-3 or TRBV12-4 and TRBJ1-1; possible D gene TRBD1, 6 bases. The V end lost 5 bases, the J end lost 7 bases, and 14 bases lay between the germline ends. The CDR3 consists of 13 residues. CDR3 nucleotides: TGTGCCAGCAGTATTGGGGGGGCTGGTGAAGCTTTCTTT. Translation gives CASSIGGAGEAFF.

This clonotype showed up many times. The chain combines TRBV7-2 with TRBJ1-2, with 10 bases that match TRBD1. The CDR3 extends over 15 amino acids. Germline lookup yields CDR1 SGHTA and CDR2 FQGNSA. The trim removed 5 bases at V and 5 bases at J, leaving 8 bases unmatched. The CDR3 DNA reads as TGTGCCAGCAGCCGGGACAGGGGTAATCATTATGGCTACACCTTC. Amino acids: CASSRDRGNHYGYTF.

This clonotype was seen repeatedly, ten times or more. The chain links TRBV5-1 to TRBJ1-1; TRBD1 might be the D (5 bases). The CDR3 is made up of 14 amino acids. V lost 2 bases to trimming and J lost 8 bases, with 16 bases between them. The germline CDR1 and CDR2 sequences are SGHRS and YFSETQ. The CDR3 loop is CASSFTLPPGEAFF. The CDR3, as DNA: TGCGCCAGCAGCTTTACCCTGCCCCCAGGGGAAGCTTTCTTT.

This clonotype came up many times. The CDR3 region has the DNA TGCGCCAGCAGCTTGGGACATTCAGACAAATGGTCCTACGAGCAGTACTTC. Protein sequence: CASSLGHSDKWSYEQYF. The gene calls are TRBV5-1 and TRBJ2-7; D unresolved. V was pared by 0 bases and J by 1 base, with 17 bases between. CDR1 is SGHRS, CDR2 YFSETQ, per germline. The CDR3 spans 17 residues. The entire variable domain, with the rest obtained from reference TRBV5-1 and TRBJ2-7, is as follows: KAGVTQTPRYLIKTRGQQVTLSCSPISGHRSVSWYQQTPGQGLQFLFEYFSETQRNKGNFPGRFSGRQFSNSRSEMNVSTLELGDSALYLCASSLGHSDKWSYEQYFGPGTRLTVT.

This clonotype was observed many times. The chain links TRBV20-1 to TRBJ2-5; the D is unclear. Germline V gives CDR1 DFQATT, CDR2 SNEGSKA (reference sequence). V was pared by 6 bases and J by 5 bases, with 10 bases between. The CDR3 consists of 11 residues. The CDR3 protein is CSAEFAETQYF. Here the CDR3 DNA reads TGCAGTGCAGAGTTTGCCGAGACCCAGTACTTC.

The chain combines TRBV5-5 with TRBJ2-7; the D is unclear. Germline V CDR1 and CDR2: SGHKS, YYEKEE (reference sequence). Trimming cost V 9 bases and J 0 bases, with 13 bases left between them. The CDR3 is made up of 13 amino acids. The CDR3 DNA sequence: TGTGCCATGAGCTCCCGGCCCTCCTACGAGCAGTACTTC. This encodes CAMSSRPSYEQYF.

At least ten counts were recorded for this clonotype. This sequence joins TRBV5-1 and TRBJ2-3; D gene unclear. The CDR3 consists of 14 residues. CDR1 and CDR2 from the germline V gene are SGHRS and YFSETQ. V was pared by 5 bases and J by 2 bases, with 12 bases between. The CDR3 nucleotides read TGCGCCAGCAGTCTGGCAGCCCTCACAGATACGCAGTATTTT. Translation: CASSLAALTDTQYF.

This clonotype was counted at least ten times. The chain links TRBV4-3 to TRBJ1-1; the D gene is possibly TRBD1 (6 bases). V shed 0 bases and J shed 1 base, with 12 bases lying between them. Germline V CDR1 and CDR2: LGHNA, YSLEER. This CDR3 has 16 amino acids. The CDR3 loop is CASSQDIARGNTEAFF. The CDR3 DNA reads as TGCGCCAGCAGCCAAGATATCGCCAGGGGGAACACTGAAGCTTTCTTT.

In its sample, this clonotype was seen a few times. This chain connects TRBV9 to TRBJ2-5, with D maybe TRBD1 (6 bases). V was cut by 4 bases and J by 7 bases, with 23 bases left in between. Per germline, CDR1 SGDLS and CDR2 YYNGEE. This CDR3 is built from 16 residues. As DNA, the CDR3 is TGTGCCAGCAGCCCAGGGGCCAGCGGACCTCAATCGACCCAGTACTTC. This sequence encodes CASSPGASGPQSTQYF.

The chain joins TRBV11-2 to TRBJ2-1; D possibly corresponds to TRBD2 (6 bases). The CDR3 is 17 residues long. Trimming left V 5 bases short and J 6 bases short, with 23 bases between. Germline V gives CDR1 SGHAT, CDR2 FQNNGV. The CDR3 spells CASSVGFGGRFINEQFF. The CDR3 nucleotides read TGTGCCAGCAGCGTGGGATTCGGGGGAAGGTTTATCAATGAGCAGTTCTTC. Using reference TRBV11-2 and TRBJ2-1 for the parts outside the CDR3, the full variable domain is EAGVAQSPRYKIIEKRQSVAFWCNPISGHATLYWYQQILGQGPKLLIQFQNNGVVDDSQLPKDRFSAERLKGVDSTLKIQPAKLEDSAVYLCASSVGFGGRFINEQFFGPGTRLTVL.

This clonotype was detected ten times or more. The chain uses TRBV12-3 or TRBV12-4 and TRBJ1-3, with D perhaps matching TRBD1 (5 bases). The CDR3 sequence is 20 residues long. V shed 6 bases and J shed 0 bases, with 27 bases lying between them. CDR3 nucleotides: TGTGCCAGCAGACATAGGGGACCGTTCCTCCCCAGCGACTCTGGAAACACCATATATTTT. It encodes CASRHRGPFLPSDSGNTIYF.

This clonotype was seen repeatedly, ten times or more. V usage is TRBV10-3 and J usage is TRBJ1-2, with 7 bases fitting TRBD1. The CDR3 contains 12 residues. The V segment lost 11 bases and the J segment 8 bases; nucleotides outside the gene matches: 11. Per germline, CDR1 ENHRY and CDR2 SYGVKD. CDR3 nucleotides: TGTGCCTCAGACCCAGGGGGGAAAGGCTACACCTTC. It yields the protein CASDPGGKGYTF.

This clonotype appeared many times. The genes are TRBV20-1 and TRBJ1-1; no reliable D call. V lost 6 bases, J lost 4 bases, and 6 bases lay in between. The CDR3 loop spans 10 amino acids. Germline CDR1 is DFQATT and CDR2 is SNEGSKA (reference sequence). The CDR3 DNA follows: TGCAGTGCGACCTTCACTGAAGCTTTCTTT. As protein: CSATFTEAFF.